Presented here are 29 T cell receptor beta chains from one specimen sequenced in a study of T cells after yellow fever vaccination. TCRdb recomputed calls from the 5' RACE reads with MiXCR, one row per CDR3 protein. The sample contains 100,000 to 150,000 distinct CDR3 sequences, roughly 15% of which appear only once. The sample in question was CD8+ T cells sorted from PBMCs, obtained 5 days after the yellow fever booster vaccination. Receptors were obtained from a man between 18 and 35 years old who received the YFV17D yellow fever vaccine.

The chain is built from TRBV24-1 and TRBJ2-2, with D possibly being TRBD2 (6 bases). V was clipped by 6 bases and J by 3 bases, with 10 bases between them. The CDR3 loop spans 14 amino acids. The V gene's germline CDR1 is KGHDR and CDR2 SFDVKD. The CDR3 loop reads CATSPWGDTGELFF. The CDR3 nucleotides are TGTGCCACCAGTCCCTGGGGGGACACCGGGGAGCTGTTTTTT.

This clonotype was seen at least ten times. The chain is built from TRBV4-1 and TRBJ2-1; 8 bases match TRBD2. In germline, CDR1 is MGHRA, CDR2 YSYEKL. V was clipped by 8 bases and J by 2 bases; unmatched bases: 5. The CDR3 has 14 residues. The CDR3 DNA follows: TGCGCCAGCTCAGTCGGGGGGGCCTACAATGAGCAGTTCTTC. Residues: CASSVGGAYNEQFF.

DNA for the CDR3: TGTGCCAGCAGTTTCTCGGTGGGGTTGATGTACGAGCAGTACTTC. It yields the protein CASSFSVGLMYEQYF. The chain uses TRBV12-3 or TRBV12-4 and TRBJ2-7, with unresolved D. V dropped 3 bases and J dropped 4 bases, with 16 bases sitting between them. The CDR3 is 15 amino acids.

The genes are TRBV7-9 and TRBJ2-7; the match to TRBD1 covers 7 bases. Germline loops: CDR1 SEHNR, CDR2 FQNEAQ (reference sequence). The junction had 13 bases not matched to a gene; V was cut back by 4 bases and J by 7 bases. This CDR3 comprises 15 residues. The chain's CDR3 is CASSYRQGDIGEQYF. The CDR3 DNA sequence: TGTGCCAGCAGCTACCGACAGGGAGACATTGGGGAGCAGTACTTC.

This clonotype was counted only a few times. This sequence joins TRBV5-5 and TRBJ2-7; D call uncertain. Germline-derived CDR1 and CDR2 are SGHKS and YYEKEE (reference sequence). Between the trimmed V and J ends, which lost 1 base and 0 bases, there was a span of 17 bases. CDR3 size: 17 residues. CDR3 DNA: TGTGCCAGCAGCTTGCCCCCGTGGGGAAAAAGCTCCTACGAGCAGTACTTC. It translates to CASSLPPWGKSSYEQYF.

The chain is built from TRBV12-3 or TRBV12-4 and TRBJ2-5; D not certain. Trimming stripped 6 bases from V and 1 base from J, with 6 bases between. The CDR3 consists of 12 residues. CDR3 sequence reads: CASRGLQETQYF. The DNA for the CDR3 is TGTGCCAGCAGGGGCCTCCAAGAGACCCAGTACTTC.

This chain links TRBV20-1 with TRBJ1-2, with 9 positions matching TRBD1. V lost 8 bases to trimming and J lost 4 bases; unmatched junction nucleotides: 2. This CDR3 contains 11 residues. CDR1 is DFQATT and CDR2 is SNEGSKA in the germline V gene (reference sequence). Written as DNA, the CDR3 is TGCAGTCTGACAGGGGGCTATGGCTACACCTTC. Translation gives CSLTGGYGYTF.

This chain uses TRBV19 with TRBJ1-1; D gene uncertain. The CDR3 runs to 14 residues. V lost 7 bases and J 1 base, leaving 13 bases between the germline ends. Germline V CDR1 and CDR2: LNHDA, SQIVND (reference sequence). CDR3 sequence (DNA): TGTGCCAGTACCCTAGGGCGGGGGAACACTGAAGCTTTCTTT. Amino acids: CASTLGRGNTEAFF.

The J gene is TRBJ2-7, the V gene TRBV29-1; D is undetermined. The ends were cut back, 4 bases at V and 3 bases at J, with 7 bases in the middle. The germline gives CDR1 SQVTM, CDR2 ANQGSEA. This CDR3 is 11 amino acids long. CDR3 region: CSVGGDYEQYF. CDR3 DNA: TGCAGCGTTGGTGGTGACTACGAGCAGTACTTC.

This clonotype was observed a few times. V is TRBV5-1 and J is TRBJ2-3, with TRBD2 identical over 7 bases. Germline V gene lookup returns CDR1 SGHRS and CDR2 YFSETQ. The CDR3 runs to 15 residues. V shed 3 bases and J 5 bases; nucleotides not matched to a gene: 9. This CDR3 reads CASSSLSGKVDTQYF. The DNA of the CDR3 is TGCGCCAGCAGCTCCTTAAGCGGGAAGGTAGATACGCAGTATTTT.

This sequence joins TRBV12-3 or TRBV12-4 and TRBJ2-2, with D unclear. The CDR3 is 11 amino acids. V was pared by 10 bases and J by 6 bases, with 9 bases between. In DNA, the CDR3 is TGTGCCATCATGGTCGCCGGGGAGCTGTTTTTT. Protein sequence: CAIMVAGELFF.

The chain recombines TRBV6-5 with TRBJ1-1, with D unclear. The ends were cut back, 2 bases at V and 8 bases at J, with 15 bases in the middle. Germline V gene lookup returns CDR1 MNHEY and CDR2 SVGAGI. CDR3 size: 14 residues. The CDR3 sequence is CASSYIYNGKEAFF. In DNA form, the CDR3 reads TGTGCCAGCAGTTACATCTACAATGGAAAAGAAGCTTTCTTT.

In this sample, this clonotype turned up a few times. The chain combines TRBV7-6 with TRBJ2-6; unclear D gene. Germline V gene data show CDR1 as SGHVS and CDR2 as FNYEAQ. Trimming pared 2 bases from V and 0 bases from J, leaving 2 bases between. This CDR3 comprises 14 residues. The chain's CDR3 is CASSLNSGANVLTF. DNA of the CDR3: TGTGCCAGCAGCTTAAACTCTGGGGCCAACGTCCTGACTTTC.

The V gene is TRBV12-3 or TRBV12-4, the J gene TRBJ2-1; D gene ambiguous. This CDR3 comprises 12 residues. Trimming removed 6 bases at V and 7 bases at J, with 10 bases between. This CDR3 reads CASRALKNEQFF. CDR3 DNA: TGTGCCAGCAGGGCTCTAAAGAATGAGCAGTTCTTC.

This chain connects TRBV5-6 to TRBJ2-5; TRBD1 might be the D (5 bases). Deletions cut 3 bases from V and 5 bases from J, with 17 bases between. CDR3 size: 15 residues. CDR1 and CDR2 from the germline V gene are SGHDT and YYEEEE. DNA for the CDR3: TGTGCCAGCAGCTCTGACAGTTTTTTGCGGGAGACCCAGTACTTC. As protein: CASSSDSFLRETQYF.

The chain recombines TRBV29-1 with TRBJ2-7, with 11 bases aligning to TRBD2. Germline trimming cut 2 bases from V and 4 bases from J; bases unmatched to any gene: 7. Germline CDR1 is SQVTM and CDR2 is ANQGSEA. The CDR3 spans 15 residues. The chain's CDR3 is CSVEKGGTSGYEQYF. The CDR3 DNA reads as TGCAGCGTTGAAAAAGGAGGGACTAGCGGTTACGAGCAGTACTTC.

This clonotype has just a few counts. The chain couples TRBV7-8 to TRBJ2-1, with D possibly being TRBD2 (5 bases). The CDR3 contains 16 residues. Trimming pared 1 base from V and 1 base from J, leaving 11 bases between. Germline CDR1 is SGHVS and CDR2 is FQNEAQ. Written as DNA, the CDR3 is TGTGCCAGCAGCTTAGTATTCCGGGGATCCTACAATGAGCAGTTCTTC. Translating it yields CASSLVFRGSYNEQFF.

This clonotype was observed at least ten times. This chain joins TRBV5-1 and TRBJ2-1; D call uncertain. The CDR3 has 14 residues. Trimming shortened V by 7 bases and J by 5 bases, and 16 bases separated the two germline ends. Germline-derived CDR1 and CDR2 are SGHRS and YFSETQ. DNA for the CDR3: TGCGCCAGCCACACCAATAAACTCCACAATGAGCAGTTCTTC. It is translated as CASHTNKLHNEQFF.

This clonotype was picked up many times. The rearrangement uses TRBV4-1 and TRBJ2-3; perhaps D is TRBD1 or TRBD2 (5 bases each). CDR1 and CDR2 from the germline V gene are MGHRA and YSYEKL. Trimming cost V 1 base and J 6 bases, with 11 bases left between them. The CDR3 extends over 14 amino acids. Here the CDR3 reads CASSQVDRGDTQYF. For the CDR3, the DNA is TGCGCCAGCAGCCAAGTTGACAGAGGGGATACGCAGTATTTT.

Of note for this clonotype: As the CDR3 is not closed by the conserved phenylalanine or tryptophan, this likely results from a read error. Because the CDR3's place on the DNA is in doubt, the DNA is left out and the CDR3 is given as listed by TCRdb. The chain employs TRBV7-9 and TRBJ2-5; TRBD1 was called by the table and not checked on the DNA. CDR1 is SEHNR, CDR2 FQNEAQ, per germline (reference sequence). A total of 12 residues make up the CDR3, ends included. The CDR3 is CASSSALDVPSC.

The chain is built from TRBV4-2 and TRBJ2-1; D unresolved. Germline V lookup: CDR1 LGHNA, CDR2 YNFKEQ. The CDR3 contains 17 residues. Trimming removed 0 bases from V and 0 bases from J, with 12 bases in between. The CDR3 loop reads CASSQELGSSSYNEQFF. CDR3 bases: TGTGCCAGCAGCCAAGAGTTGGGGTCGAGCTCCTACAATGAGCAGTTCTTC.

V and J are TRBV12-5 and TRBJ1-4; TRBD1 aligns across 7 bases. The CDR3 sequence is 13 residues long. Germline assignment: CDR1 LGHNT and CDR2 FRNRAP. V lost 1 base to trimming and J lost 7 bases; unmatched junction nucleotides: 0. Here the CDR3 reads CASGLGDSEKLFF. For the CDR3, the DNA is TGTGCTAGTGGTTTGGGGGACAGTGAAAAACTGTTTTTT.

The sample holds a few counts of this clonotype. The J gene is TRBJ2-7, the V gene TRBV6-5, with TRBD2 matching over 7 bases. Germline CDR1 and CDR2: MNHEY and SVGAGI. This CDR3 has 14 residues. V shed 6 bases and J 3 bases; nucleotides not matched to a gene: 8. The CDR3 DNA is TGTGCCAGCAGCCTCAGGGAGGGTAGCTACGAGCAGTACGTC. Protein: CASSLREGSYEQYV.

In this sample, this clonotype turned up a few times. This chain links TRBV7-2 with TRBJ2-2; 11 positions agree with TRBD2. The ends lost 5 bases at V and 5 bases at J; junction bases unmatched: 4. Germline values: CDR1 SGHTA, CDR2 FQGNSA. This CDR3 spans 15 amino acids. The CDR3: CASSPSGGRTGELFF. CDR3 sequence (DNA): TGTGCCAGCAGCCCTAGCGGGGGGAGGACCGGGGAGCTGTTTTTT.

In this sample, this clonotype turned up many times. The chain employs TRBV7-3 and TRBJ2-3; the match to TRBD2 covers 11 bases. In germline, CDR1 is SGHTA, CDR2 FQGTGA. CDR3 length: 18 residues. The trim removed 2 bases at V and 4 bases at J, leaving 11 bases unmatched. CDR3 in DNA: TGTGCCAGCAGCTTACTAGCGGGGGGCTCCCGGGCCGCAGATACGCAGTATTTT. Translation gives CASSLLAGGSRAADTQYF. Supplemented by reference TRBV7-3 and TRBJ2-3, the full variable domain reads GAGVSQTPSNKVTEKGKYVELRCDPISGHTALYWYRQSLGQGPEFLIYFQGTGAADDSGLPNDRFFAVRPEGSVSTLKIQRTERGDSAVYLCASSLLAGGSRAADTQYFGPGTRLTVL.

The chain links TRBV11-3 to TRBJ2-7; 14 nucleotides match TRBD2. The J segment lost 0 bases and the V segment lost 7 bases, leaving 5 bases of the junction unmatched. The germline V gene encodes CDR1 SGHNT and CDR2 YENEEA. This CDR3 comprises 16 residues. The CDR3 sequence: CASTRTSGGCSYEQYV. As DNA, the CDR3 is TGTGCCAGCACACGGACTAGCGGGGGGTGCTCCTACGAGCAGTACGTC.

The rearrangement links TRBV4-1 to TRBJ2-3; D unclear. Trimming removed 3 bases at V and 2 bases at J, with 12 bases between. This CDR3 is built from 15 residues. Germline-derived CDR1 and CDR2 are MGHRA and YSYEKL. The CDR3 here is CASSQIGLYTDTQYF. In nucleotides, the CDR3 is TGCGCCAGCAGCCAGATTGGGCTCTACACAGATACGCAGTATTTT.

This clonotype appeared a few times. The genes are TRBV6-5 and TRBJ2-3; D is undetermined. The V and J ends lost 8 bases and 0 bases respectively, with 15 bases between them. Germline V CDR1 and CDR2: MNHEY, SVGAGI. This CDR3 contains 15 residues. The CDR3 protein is CASAIDETSTDTQYF. CDR3 nucleotide sequence: TGTGCCAGCGCAATTGATGAGACTAGCACAGATACGCAGTATTTT.

CDR3 residues: CASSDRKSLNSPLHF. In DNA form, the CDR3 reads TGTGCCAGCAGTGACCGGAAGAGCCTTAATTCACCCCTCCACTTT. The chain links TRBV2 to TRBJ1-6; D ambiguous. This CDR3 contains 15 residues. Trimming pared 3 bases from V and 6 bases from J, leaving 12 bases between. CDR1 SNHLY and CDR2 FYNNEI come from the germline V gene.